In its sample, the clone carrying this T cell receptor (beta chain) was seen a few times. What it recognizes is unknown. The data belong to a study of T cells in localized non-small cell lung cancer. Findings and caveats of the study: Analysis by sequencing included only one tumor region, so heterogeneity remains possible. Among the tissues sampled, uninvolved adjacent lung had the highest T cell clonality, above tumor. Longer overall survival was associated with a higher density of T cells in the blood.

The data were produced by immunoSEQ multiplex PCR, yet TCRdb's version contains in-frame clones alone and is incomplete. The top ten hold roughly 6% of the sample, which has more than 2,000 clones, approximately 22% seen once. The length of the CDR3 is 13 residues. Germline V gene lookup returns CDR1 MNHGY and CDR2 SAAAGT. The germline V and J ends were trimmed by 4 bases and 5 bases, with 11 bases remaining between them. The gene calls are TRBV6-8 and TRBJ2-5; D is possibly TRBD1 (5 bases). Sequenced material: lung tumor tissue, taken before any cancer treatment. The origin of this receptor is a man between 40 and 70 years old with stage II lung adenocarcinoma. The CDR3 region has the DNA TGTGCCAGCAGTTGGGGCAAAGGGGAGACCCAGTACTTC. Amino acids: CASSWGKGETQYF.